These 25 T cell receptor beta chains share one sample of origin, sequenced in a study of blood T cell repertoires in COVID-19. TCRdb's table, derived via immunoSEQ multiplex PCR, lists solely in-frame clones and lacks some. Among approximately 200,000 clones listed, about 85% were seen once. Sequences were obtained from peripheral blood. These receptors all come from a man in his fifties who had recovered from COVID-19.

The count of this clone is one. This rearrangement joins TRBV6-9 to TRBJ1-4; 8 bases are shared with TRBD1. V dropped 5 bases and J dropped 5; count of bases not matched to a gene: 16. The CDR3 has 18 residues. Germline V gene sequence: CDR1 MNHGY, CDR2 SVAAGI. CDR3 DNA: TGTGCCAGCAGTCCCTCCCCCCACTACAGGGACAGGAATGAAAAACTGTTTTTT. Protein: CASSPSPHYRDRNEKLFF.

This chain uses TRBV28 with TRBJ1-3; 8 positions match TRBD1. The CDR3 contains 14 residues. CDR1 is MDHEN and CDR2 is SYDVKM in the germline V gene. The ends lost 6 bases at V and 2 bases at J; junction bases unmatched: 3. CDR3 sequence (DNA): TGTGCCAGCAGGACAGGGGCTGCTGGAAACACCATATATTTT. Translated: CASRTGAAGNTIYF.

This chain links TRBV10-2 with TRBJ2-7; 9 nucleotides line up with TRBD1. The CDR3 consists of 16 residues. Trimming cost V 6 bases and J 5 bases; bases outside gene matches: 14. Germline CDR1 and CDR2: WSHSY and SAAADI. The CDR3 sequence is CASRERRDRVANEQYF. In DNA form, the CDR3 reads TGCGCCAGCAGAGAAAGACGGGACAGGGTAGCGAACGAGCAGTACTTC.

The J gene is TRBJ2-2, the V gene TRBV11-2; TRBD2 matches at 7 bases. Germline V gene data show CDR1 as SGHAT and CDR2 as FQNNGV. The V segment lost 1 base and the J segment 3 bases; nucleotides outside the gene matches: 5. CDR3 size: 16 residues. In DNA, the CDR3 is TGTGCCAGCAGCTTAGTTCGCGGGAGCTACACCGGGGAGCTGTTTTTT. Protein product: CASSLVRGSYTGELFF.

This chain links TRBV28 with TRBJ1-2; 7 bases match TRBD1. Trimming removed 6 bases from V and 8 bases from J; junction bases left unmatched: 9. Germline V gene lookup returns CDR1 MDHEN and CDR2 SYDVKM. The CDR3 sequence is 13 residues long. For the CDR3, the DNA is TGTGCCAGCAGCCGCGGGACAGCTCGAGGCTACACCTTC. Translating it yields CASSRGTARGYTF.

The gene calls are TRBV20-1 and TRBJ2-5; possibly TRBD2 for D (6 bases). Germline lookup yields CDR1 DFQATT and CDR2 SNEGSKA (reference sequence). The length of the CDR3 is 11 residues. The CDR3 protein is CSVRDFETQYF. In DNA form, the CDR3 reads TGCAGCGTTCGGGACTTCGAAACCCAGTACTTC.

The chain uses TRBV11-2 and TRBJ2-5; D may be TRBD2 (6 bases). The CDR3 runs to 14 residues. Looked up from germline, CDR1 is SGHAT and CDR2 is FQNNGV. V lost 1 base and J 4 bases, leaving 10 bases between the germline ends. In DNA, the CDR3 is TGTGCCAGCAGCTTAGGGGTGGGAGGAGAGACCCAGTACTTC. It translates to CASSLGVGGETQYF.

The V and J genes are TRBV12-3 or TRBV12-4 and TRBJ1-2; perhaps TRBD1 as D (6 bases). Trimming cost V 6 bases and J 7 bases, with 15 bases left between them. The CDR3 extends over 13 amino acids. The CDR3 protein is CASRIRGKSGYTF. The DNA of the CDR3 is TGTGCCAGCAGGATCAGGGGTAAATCTGGCTACACCTTC.

The chain joins TRBV4-1 to TRBJ2-3, with 7 bases fitting TRBD2. The ends lost 3 bases at V and 3 bases at J; junction bases unmatched: 9. CDR1 and CDR2 from the germline V gene are MGHRA and YSYEKL. The CDR3 is made up of 16 amino acids. The CDR3 spells CASSQSAEAGTDTQYF. CDR3 nucleotides: TGCGCCAGCAGCCAGTCGGCTGAAGCGGGGACAGATACGCAGTATTTT.

V gene TRBV4-1 combines with J gene TRBJ2-7, with 9 bases lining up with TRBD2. Germline V CDR1 and CDR2: MGHRA, YSYEKL. V gave up 2 bases and J gave up 0 bases; unmatched junction bases: 5. The CDR3 is 16 residues long. CDR3 nucleotides: TGCGCCAGCAGCCAACCTTTAGCGGGAGCCTCCTACGAGCAGTACTTC. This sequence encodes CASSQPLAGASYEQYF.

The rearrangement joins TRBV14 to TRBJ2-1; D is possibly TRBD1 (5 bases). V was shortened by 6 bases and J by 1 base, with 16 bases between the two germline ends. This CDR3 has 16 amino acids. CDR1 and CDR2 from the germline V gene are SGHDN and FVKESK. In nucleotides, the CDR3 is TGTGCCAGCAGTCGTAGCTACAGGCTTTCCTACAATGAGCAGTTCTTC. It codes for CASSRSYRLSYNEQFF.

The rearrangement links TRBV5-4 to TRBJ2-1, with 14 nucleotides matching TRBD2. The length of the CDR3 is 19 residues. Trimming removed 1 base from V and 6 bases from J; junction bases left unmatched: 12. Germline lookup yields CDR1 SGHNT and CDR2 YYREEE (reference sequence). The CDR3 is CASSLWQDRGLAGVNEQFF. The CDR3 DNA is TGTGCCAGCAGCTTGTGGCAGGACAGGGGACTAGCGGGAGTCAATGAGCAGTTCTTC.

A few counts support this clone. The chain recombines TRBV6-6 with TRBJ2-7, with TRBD1 identical over 8 bases. V shed 6 bases, J shed 0 bases, and the junction held 7 bases outside the gene matches. CDR1 MNHNY and CDR2 SVGAGI come from the germline V gene (reference sequence). This CDR3 region has 15 residues. CDR3 nucleotide sequence: TGTGCCAGCAGCTACGGGACAGGCCTCTCCTACGAGCAGTACTTC. It codes for CASSYGTGLSYEQYF.

The rearrangement uses TRBV6-2 or TRBV6-3 and TRBJ2-1; perhaps TRBD1 as D (5 bases). This CDR3 spans 15 amino acids. Germline assignment: CDR1 MNHEY and CDR2 SVGEGT. V shed 2 bases and J shed 3 bases, with 11 bases lying between them. This chain's CDR3 is CASSYRQGNYNEQFF. Here the CDR3 DNA reads TGTGCCAGCAGTTACCGGCAGGGAAACTACAATGAGCAGTTCTTC.

The chain has TRBV4-2 and TRBJ2-7; 10 bases align to TRBD2. From germline, CDR1 is LGHNA and CDR2 YNFKEQ. This CDR3 contains 15 residues. J was trimmed by 6 bases and V by 0 bases; bases with no gene match: 5. CDR3 loop: CASSQEGAGGGEQYF. In nucleotides, the CDR3 is TGTGCCAGCAGCCAAGAGGGAGCGGGAGGGGGCGAGCAGTACTTC.

The chain has TRBV5-1 and TRBJ1-1, with 8 bases lining up with TRBD1. V shed 3 bases and J 1 base; nucleotides not matched to a gene: 5. The germline gives CDR1 SGHRS, CDR2 YFSETQ. The CDR3 consists of 15 residues. The CDR3 DNA reads as TGCGCCAGCAGCTCCTGGACAGGGAGGAACACTGAAGCTTTCTTT. This sequence encodes CASSSWTGRNTEAFF.

The chain joins TRBV30 to TRBJ1-1, with D tentatively TRBD1 (5 bases). Germline CDR1 is GTSNPN and CDR2 is SVGIG (reference sequence). Trimming shortened V by 1 base and J by 4 bases, and 7 bases separated the two germline ends. This CDR3 comprises 12 residues. CDR3 amino acids: CAWSARGTEAFF. Written as DNA, the CDR3 is TGTGCCTGGAGTGCAAGGGGCACTGAAGCTTTCTTT.

This clone has a handful of counts. The chain links TRBV5-4 to TRBJ2-7, with 11 positions matching TRBD2. V was pared by 0 bases and J by 4 bases, with 6 bases of the junction left unmatched. Germline V gives CDR1 SGHNT, CDR2 YYREEE (reference sequence). The CDR3 loop spans 16 amino acids. The CDR3 loop is CASSLDPGTSGYEQYF. In DNA form, the CDR3 reads TGTGCCAGCAGCTTGGATCCCGGGACTAGCGGTTACGAGCAGTACTTC.

The chain combines TRBV12-3 or TRBV12-4 with TRBJ2-2, with D unresolved. Trimming pared 2 bases from V and 5 bases from J, leaving 6 bases between. This CDR3 is built from 13 residues. The CDR3 protein is CASSLRSTGELFF. CDR3 coding DNA: TGTGCCAGCAGTTTACGGTCGACCGGGGAGCTGTTTTTT.

The V gene is TRBV16, the J gene TRBJ2-7, with 9 nucleotides matching TRBD1. V was clipped by 1 base and J by 4 bases; unmatched bases: 2. The germline gives CDR1 KGHSY, CDR2 FQNENV. The CDR3 consists of 14 residues. The CDR3 DNA sequence: TGTGCCAGCAGCCAATGGGGACAGGGTTACGAGCAGTACTTC. Translation gives CASSQWGQGYEQYF. The variable domain in full, with the rest retrieved from reference TRBV16 and TRBJ2-7, is GEEVAQTPKHLVRGEGQKAKLYCAPIKGHSYVFWYQQVLKNEFKFLISFQNENVFDETGMPKERFSAKCLPNSPCSLEIQATKLEDSAVYFCASSQWGQGYEQYFGPGTRLTVT.

This clone has more than one count but fewer than ten. The DNA for the CDR3 is TGCGCCAGCAGGGACCCAGGGATTCATGGCTACACCTTC. Its translation: CASRDPGIHGYTF. V gene TRBV10-2 combines with J gene TRBJ1-2; tentatively, D is TRBD1 (5 bases). The CDR3 has 13 residues. Looked up from germline, CDR1 is WSHSY and CDR2 is SAAADI. The germline V and J ends were trimmed by 6 bases and 6 bases, with 14 bases remaining between them.

The V and J genes are TRBV6-1 and TRBJ1-1; no reliable D call. Looked up from germline, CDR1 is MNHNS and CDR2 is SASEGT. The V end lost 3 bases, the J end lost 0 bases, and 8 bases lay between the germline ends. CDR3 length: 14 amino acids. The CDR3 DNA reads TGTGCCAGCAGTGAGTCTAGGATGAACACTGAAGCTTTCTTT. This translates into CASSESRMNTEAFF.

This clone was counted between two and nine times. CDR3 DNA sequence: TGTGCCAGTAGTATAGACAGGGCCTACGAGCAGTACTTC. Translated, it gives CASSIDRAYEQYF. The chain carries TRBV19 and TRBJ2-7, with a possible D match to TRBD1 (5 bases). The CDR3 is 13 amino acids. The V gene's germline CDR1 is LNHDA and CDR2 SQIVND (reference sequence). The ends were cut back, 0 bases at V and 2 bases at J, with 5 bases in the middle.

The genes are TRBV5-4 and TRBJ2-1; 10 bases are shared with TRBD2. The CDR3 sequence is 18 residues long. CDR1 and CDR2 (germline): SGHNT, YYREEE (reference sequence). Losses at the gene ends were 0 bases for V and 0 bases for J; bases not matched to a gene: 6. CDR3 protein: CASSLGRGTSVSYNEQFF. For the CDR3, the DNA is TGTGCCAGCAGCTTGGGTCGTGGGACTAGCGTCTCCTACAATGAGCAGTTCTTC. Full variable domain (missing parts from reference TRBV5-4 and TRBJ2-1): ETGVTQSPTHLIKTRGQQVTLRCSSQSGHNTVSWYQQALGQGPQFIFQYYREEENGRGNFPPRFSGLQFPNYSSELNVNALELDDSALYLCASSLGRGTSVSYNEQFFGPGTRLTVL.

This clone has more than one count but fewer than ten. The chain links TRBV29-1 to TRBJ2-7; a possible D gene is TRBD2 (5 bases). The CDR3 totals 12 residues. Per the germline V gene, CDR1 is SQVTM and CDR2 is ANQGSEA. V lost 4 bases to trimming and J lost 2 bases, with 9 bases between them. The CDR3 spells CSVGRTPYEQYF. In DNA, the CDR3 is TGCAGCGTTGGAAGGACTCCCTACGAGCAGTACTTC.